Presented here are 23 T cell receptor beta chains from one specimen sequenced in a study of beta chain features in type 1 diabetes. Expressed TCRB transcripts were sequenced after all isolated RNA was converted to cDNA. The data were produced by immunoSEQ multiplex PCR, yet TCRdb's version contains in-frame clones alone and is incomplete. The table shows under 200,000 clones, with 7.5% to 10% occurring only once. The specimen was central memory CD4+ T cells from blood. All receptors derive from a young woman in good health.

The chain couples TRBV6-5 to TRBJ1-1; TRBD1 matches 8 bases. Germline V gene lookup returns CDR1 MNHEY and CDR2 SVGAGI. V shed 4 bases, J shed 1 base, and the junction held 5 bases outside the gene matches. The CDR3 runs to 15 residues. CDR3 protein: CASSSLGTGNTEAFF. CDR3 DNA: TGTGCCAGCAGTTCCTTAGGGACAGGGAACACTGAAGCTTTCTTT.

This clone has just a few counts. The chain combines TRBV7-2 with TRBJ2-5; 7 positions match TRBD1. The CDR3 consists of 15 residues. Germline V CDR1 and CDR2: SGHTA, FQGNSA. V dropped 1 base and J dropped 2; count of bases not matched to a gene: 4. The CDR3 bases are TGTGCCAGCAGCTTAGTCGGGACAGAGCAAGAGACCCAGTACTTC. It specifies CASSLVGTEQETQYF.

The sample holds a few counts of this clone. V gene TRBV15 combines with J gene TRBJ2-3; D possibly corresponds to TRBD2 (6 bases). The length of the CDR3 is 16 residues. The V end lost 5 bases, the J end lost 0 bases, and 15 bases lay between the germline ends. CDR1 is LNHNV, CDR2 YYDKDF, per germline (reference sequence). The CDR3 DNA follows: TGTGCCACCAGCGGAAGGAGTGGGGGGAGCACAGATACGCAGTATTTT. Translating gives CATSGRSGGSTDTQYF.

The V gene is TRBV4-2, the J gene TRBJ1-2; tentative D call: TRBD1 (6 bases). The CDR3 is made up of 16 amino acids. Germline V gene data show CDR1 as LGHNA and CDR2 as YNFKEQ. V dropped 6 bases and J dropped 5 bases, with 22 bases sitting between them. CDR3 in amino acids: CASSRTNRDLGYGYTF. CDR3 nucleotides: TGTGCCAGCAGTAGAACTAACAGGGATTTAGGTTATGGCTACACCTTC.

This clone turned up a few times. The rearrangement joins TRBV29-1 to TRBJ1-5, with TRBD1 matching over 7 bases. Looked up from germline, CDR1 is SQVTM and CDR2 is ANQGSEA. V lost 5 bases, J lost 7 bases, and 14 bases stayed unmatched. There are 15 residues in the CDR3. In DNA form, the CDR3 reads TGCAGCGTTCCCGCATGGCACAGGGGAAACCAGCCCCAGCATTTT. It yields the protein CSVPAWHRGNQPQHF.

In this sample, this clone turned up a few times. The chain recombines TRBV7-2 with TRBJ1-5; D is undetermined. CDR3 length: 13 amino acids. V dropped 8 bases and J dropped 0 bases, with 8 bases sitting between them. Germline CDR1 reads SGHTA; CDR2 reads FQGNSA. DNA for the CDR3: TGTGCCAGCCAGAGGGATAGCAATCAGCCCCAGCATTTT. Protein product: CASQRDSNQPQHF.

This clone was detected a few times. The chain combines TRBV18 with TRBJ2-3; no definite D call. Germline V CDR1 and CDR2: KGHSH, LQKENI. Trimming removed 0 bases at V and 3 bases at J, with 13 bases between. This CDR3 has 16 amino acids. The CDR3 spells CASSPPEYLGTDTQYF. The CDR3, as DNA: TGTGCCAGCTCACCACCGGAATATCTCGGGACAGATACGCAGTATTTT.

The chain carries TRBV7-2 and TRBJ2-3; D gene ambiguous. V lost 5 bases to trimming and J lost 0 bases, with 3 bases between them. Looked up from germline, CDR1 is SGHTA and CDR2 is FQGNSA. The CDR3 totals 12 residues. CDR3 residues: CASSQSTDTQYF. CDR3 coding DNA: TGTGCCAGCAGCCAGAGCACAGATACGCAGTATTTT.

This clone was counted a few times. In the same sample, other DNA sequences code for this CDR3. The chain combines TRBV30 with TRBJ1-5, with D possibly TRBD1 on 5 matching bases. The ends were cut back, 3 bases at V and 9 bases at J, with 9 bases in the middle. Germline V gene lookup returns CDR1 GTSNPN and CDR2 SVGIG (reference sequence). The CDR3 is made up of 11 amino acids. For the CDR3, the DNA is TGTGCCTGGAGCACCGGGGGGCCCCAGCATTTT. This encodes CAWSTGGPQHF.

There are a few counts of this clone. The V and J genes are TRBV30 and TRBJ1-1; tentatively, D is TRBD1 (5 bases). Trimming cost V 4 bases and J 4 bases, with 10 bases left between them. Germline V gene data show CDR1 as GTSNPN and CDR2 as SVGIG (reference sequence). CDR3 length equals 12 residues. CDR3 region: CAWKRGGTEAFF. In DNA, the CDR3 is TGTGCCTGGAAGCGGGGGGGCACTGAAGCTTTCTTT.

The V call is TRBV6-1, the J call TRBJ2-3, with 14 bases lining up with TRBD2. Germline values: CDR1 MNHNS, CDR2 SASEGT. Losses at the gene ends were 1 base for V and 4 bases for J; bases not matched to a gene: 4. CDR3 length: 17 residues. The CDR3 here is CASSEVGTSGSPDTQYF. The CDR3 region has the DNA TGTGCCAGCAGTGAAGTGGGGACTAGCGGGAGTCCAGATACGCAGTATTTT.

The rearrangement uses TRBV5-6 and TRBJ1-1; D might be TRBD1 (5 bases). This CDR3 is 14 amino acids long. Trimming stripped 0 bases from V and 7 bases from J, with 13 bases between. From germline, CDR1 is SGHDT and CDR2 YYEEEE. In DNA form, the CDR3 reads TGTGCCAGCAGCTTGGGTTGGGGTCAGGGTGAAGCTTTCTTT. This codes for CASSLGWGQGEAFF.

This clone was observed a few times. The CDR3 sequence is CASSLYDRGAGYTF. The CDR3 region has the DNA TGTGCCAGCAGCTTATATGACAGGGGCGCCGGCTACACCTTC. J is TRBJ1-2 and V is TRBV11-2, with TRBD1 identical over 8 bases. CDR1 and CDR2 (germline): SGHAT, FQNNGV. This CDR3 has 14 residues. J was trimmed by 8 bases and V by 2 bases; bases with no gene match: 7.

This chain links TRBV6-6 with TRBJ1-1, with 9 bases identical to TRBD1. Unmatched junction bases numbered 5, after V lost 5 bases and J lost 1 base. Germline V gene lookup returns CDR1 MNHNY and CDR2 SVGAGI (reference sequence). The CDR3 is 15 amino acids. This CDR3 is CASSNGQGTNTEAFF. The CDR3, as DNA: TGTGCCAGCAGTAACGGACAGGGGACGAACACTGAAGCTTTCTTT.

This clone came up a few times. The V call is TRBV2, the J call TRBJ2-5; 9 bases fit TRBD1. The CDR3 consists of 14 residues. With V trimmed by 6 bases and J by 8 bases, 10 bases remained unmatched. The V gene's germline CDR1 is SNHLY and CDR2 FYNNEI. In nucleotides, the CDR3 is TGTGCCAGCAGGGGACAGGGAGCTGGTGGAACCCAGTACTTC. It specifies CASRGQGAGGTQYF.

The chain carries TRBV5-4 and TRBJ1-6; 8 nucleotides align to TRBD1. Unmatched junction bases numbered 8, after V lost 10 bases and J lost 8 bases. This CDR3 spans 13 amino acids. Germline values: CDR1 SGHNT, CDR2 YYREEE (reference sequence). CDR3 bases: TGTGCCTCCCACCGGGACAGGTATTCACCCCTCCACTTT. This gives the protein CASHRDRYSPLHF.

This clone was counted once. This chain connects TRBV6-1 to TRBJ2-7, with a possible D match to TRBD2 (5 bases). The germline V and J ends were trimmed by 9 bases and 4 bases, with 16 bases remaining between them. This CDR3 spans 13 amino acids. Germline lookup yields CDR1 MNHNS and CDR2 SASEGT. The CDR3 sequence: CASWVTGIYEQYF. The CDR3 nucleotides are TGTGCCAGTTGGGTCACGGGAATTTACGAGCAGTACTTC.

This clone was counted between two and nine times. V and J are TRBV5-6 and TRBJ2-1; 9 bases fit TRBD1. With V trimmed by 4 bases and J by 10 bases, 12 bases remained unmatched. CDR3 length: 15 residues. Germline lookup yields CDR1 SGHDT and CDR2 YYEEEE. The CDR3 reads CASSRRTGVRAEQFF. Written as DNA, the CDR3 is TGTGCCAGCAGCCGGCGGACAGGGGTTAGGGCCGAGCAGTTCTTC.

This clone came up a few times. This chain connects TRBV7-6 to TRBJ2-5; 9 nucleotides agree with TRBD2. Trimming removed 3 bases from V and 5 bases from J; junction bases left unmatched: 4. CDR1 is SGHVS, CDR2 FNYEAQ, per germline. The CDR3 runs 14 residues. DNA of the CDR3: TGTGCCAGCAGCTTGGAGCGGGGGGTGGAGACCCAGTACTTC. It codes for CASSLERGVETQYF. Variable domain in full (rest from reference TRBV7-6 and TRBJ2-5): GAGVSQSPRYKVTKRGQDVALRCDPISGHVSLYWYRQALGQGPEFLTYFNYEAQQDKSGLPNDRFSAERPEGSISTLTIQRTEQRDSAMYRCASSLERGVETQYFGPGTRLLVL.

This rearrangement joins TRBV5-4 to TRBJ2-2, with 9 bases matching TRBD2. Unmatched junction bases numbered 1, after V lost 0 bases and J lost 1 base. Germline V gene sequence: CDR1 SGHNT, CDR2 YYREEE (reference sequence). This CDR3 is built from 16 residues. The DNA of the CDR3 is TGTGCCAGCAGCTTGGGAGCGGGAGGGAACACCGGGGAGCTGTTTTTT. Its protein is CASSLGAGGNTGELFF.

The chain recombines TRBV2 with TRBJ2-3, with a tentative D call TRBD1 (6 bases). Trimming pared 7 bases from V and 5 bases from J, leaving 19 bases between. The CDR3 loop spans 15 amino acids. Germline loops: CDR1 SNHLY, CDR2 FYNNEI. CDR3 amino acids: CASTMTGAILDTQYF. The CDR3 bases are TGTGCCAGCACTATGACAGGCGCAATCTTAGATACGCAGTATTTT.

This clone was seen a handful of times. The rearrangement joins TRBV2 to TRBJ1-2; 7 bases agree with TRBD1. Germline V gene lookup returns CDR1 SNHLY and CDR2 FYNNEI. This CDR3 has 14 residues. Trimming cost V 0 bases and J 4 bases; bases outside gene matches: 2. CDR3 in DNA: TGTGCCAGCAGTGAAGCGTCAGGGGGCTATGGCTACACCTTC. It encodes CASSEASGGYGYTF.

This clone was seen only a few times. The CDR3 sequence: CASSPLRPTLSDTQYF. CDR3 coding DNA: TGTGCCAGCTCACCCCTCCGGCCGACATTGTCAGATACGCAGTATTTT. This chain joins TRBV18 and TRBJ2-3; no clear D. The CDR3 loop spans 16 amino acids. The V and J ends lost 3 bases and 4 bases respectively, with 17 bases between them. Germline V gene sequence: CDR1 KGHSH, CDR2 LQKENI.